Below are 22 T cell receptor beta chains sequenced from a single sample in a study of OX40 agonist ivuxolimab in advanced cancers. The table came from immunoSEQ multiplex PCR; TCRdb's copy has only in-frame clones and leaves some out. The sample shows some 89,000 clones, about 81% of them seen only once. Sequencing was performed on CD4+ or CD8+ T cells sorted from blood, taken in a trial of the OX40 agonist ivuxolimab. Every receptor here comes from an adult with an advanced solid tumor such as melanoma, head and neck, liver or kidney cancer.

The V call is TRBV18, the J call TRBJ2-7; D not certain. The germline gives CDR1 KGHSH, CDR2 LQKENI. Trimming took off 3 bases at V and 0 bases at J, with 9 bases between the two ends. The CDR3 has 14 residues. As DNA, the CDR3 is TGTGCCAGCTCACCCAACTTTCACTCCTACGAGCAGTACTTC. Translating it yields CASSPNFHSYEQYF.

J is TRBJ2-1 and V is TRBV28; 7 nucleotides line up with TRBD1. This CDR3 comprises 12 residues. Germline values: CDR1 MDHEN, CDR2 SYDVKM. The junction had 3 bases not matched to a gene; V was cut back by 6 bases and J by 7 bases. The CDR3 here is CASRKGANEQFF. Written as DNA, the CDR3 is TGTGCCAGCAGAAAGGGGGCGAATGAGCAGTTCTTC.

The chain combines TRBV7-2 with TRBJ2-3; D unclear. Trimming took 5 bases from V and 0 from J, leaving 3 bases between them. The CDR3 totals 12 residues. Germline V gives CDR1 SGHTA, CDR2 FQGNSA. CDR3 sequence: CASSQSTDTQYF. CDR3 DNA sequence: TGTGCCAGCAGCCAGAGCACAGATACGCAGTATTTT.

This chain connects TRBV11-1 to TRBJ2-5; 10 bases are shared with TRBD1. The germline V gene encodes CDR1 SGHAT and CDR2 FQDESV (reference sequence). This CDR3 is built from 13 residues. V trimming: 4 bases; J trimming: 7 bases; junction bases outside the gene matches: 3. The CDR3 bases are TGTGCCAGCAGCTCCCGGGACAGGGGGACCCAGTACTTC. Translated: CASSSRDRGTQYF.

This sequence joins TRBV7-2 and TRBJ1-5; 10 nucleotides match TRBD1. This CDR3 comprises 15 residues. Losses at the gene ends were 5 bases for V and 5 bases for J; bases not matched to a gene: 6. CDR1 and CDR2 (germline): SGHTA, FQGNSA. CDR3 nucleotide sequence: TGTGCCAGCAGCCCGAGGACAGGGGGGGATCAGCCCCAGCATTTT. Amino acids: CASSPRTGGDQPQHF.

This sequence joins TRBV5-1 and TRBJ2-5, with TRBD2 identical over 7 bases. CDR3 length: 14 residues. In germline, CDR1 is SGHRS, CDR2 YFSETQ. J gave up 2 bases and V 4 bases, and 5 bases lay outside the gene matches. This CDR3 reads CASSRWGGQETQYF. The CDR3 DNA sequence: TGCGCCAGCAGCAGGTGGGGAGGGCAAGAGACCCAGTACTTC.

The V gene is TRBV19, the J gene TRBJ1-2; TRBD1 matches at 9 bases. The V gene end was trimmed by 8 bases and the J gene end by 0 bases; junction bases not matched to a gene: 19. The germline V gene encodes CDR1 LNHDA and CDR2 SQIVND (reference sequence). The CDR3 loop spans 19 amino acids. The CDR3 reads CASYPGQGAFLPANYGYTF. The DNA for the CDR3 is TGTGCCAGTTATCCGGGACAGGGAGCTTTCCTACCAGCTAACTATGGCTACACCTTC. The entire variable domain, with the rest obtained from reference TRBV19 and TRBJ1-2, is as follows: DGGITQSPKYLFRKEGQNVTLSCEQNLNHDAMYWYRQDPGQGLRLIYYSQIVNDFQKGDIAEGYSVSREKKESFPLTVTSAQKNPTAFYLCASYPGQGAFLPANYGYTFGSGTRLTVV.

The chain links TRBV20-1 to TRBJ2-7; D remains ambiguous. Germline V gene sequence: CDR1 DFQATT, CDR2 SNEGSKA (reference sequence). V lost 0 bases and J 4 bases, leaving 4 bases between the germline ends. CDR3 length equals 11 residues. DNA of the CDR3: TGCAGTGCTAGAGATGCTTACGAGCAGTACTTC. It codes for CSARDAYEQYF.

This clone was picked up one time. This rearrangement joins TRBV5-1 to TRBJ2-3, with a possible D match to TRBD2 (6 bases). CDR1 SGHRS and CDR2 YFSETQ come from the germline V gene. Trimming removed 4 bases at V and 6 bases at J, with 15 bases between. The CDR3 is 14 residues long. The CDR3 nucleotides are TGCGCCAGCAGCCCCGGGACTTCCCGGGATACGCAGTATTTT. It specifies CASSPGTSRDTQYF.

The chain recombines TRBV28 with TRBJ2-7; D may be TRBD1 (7 bases). CDR3 length: 15 residues. Trimming left V 5 bases short and J 7 bases short, with 21 bases between. Germline CDR1 and CDR2: MDHEN and SYDVKM. This chain's CDR3 is CASSRGRGPRGEQYF. CDR3 bases: TGTGCCAGCAGTCGGGGGCGGGGTCCCAGGGGGGAGCAGTACTTC.

The J gene is TRBJ2-3, the V gene TRBV11-3; no clear D gene. Germline V CDR1 and CDR2: SGHNT, YENEEA. Trimming pared 5 bases from V and 4 bases from J, leaving 7 bases between. The length of the CDR3 is 12 residues. The DNA of the CDR3 is TGTGCCAGCAGCCCCGACGCAGATACGCAGTATTTT. Amino acids: CASSPDADTQYF. The variable domain in full, with the rest retrieved from reference TRBV11-3 and TRBJ2-3, is EAGVVQSPRYKIIEKKQPVAFWCNPISGHNTLYWYLQNLGQGPELLIRYENEEAVDDSQLPKDRFSAERLKGVDSTLKIQPAELGDSAVYLCASSPDADTQYFGPGTRLTVL.

The chain is built from TRBV29-1 and TRBJ2-3; D is ambiguous. Germline V gives CDR1 SQVTM, CDR2 ANQGSEA. The CDR3 consists of 12 residues. V lost 5 bases and J 4 bases, leaving 10 bases between the germline ends. The CDR3 bases are TGCAGCGTTCGGCTTCTAGCAGATACGCAGTATTTT. It encodes CSVRLLADTQYF.

The V call is TRBV6-1, the J call TRBJ1-1, with D possibly being TRBD1 (6 bases). The CDR3 totals 14 residues. Germline assignment: CDR1 MNHNS and CDR2 SASEGT. Between the trimmed V and J ends, which lost 7 bases and 2 bases, there was a span of 14 bases. CDR3 DNA: TGTGCCAGCACCATACAGGGAGGTAACACTGAAGCTTTCTTT. It specifies CASTIQGGNTEAFF.

The chain is built from TRBV29-1 and TRBJ2-7; 7 bases are a match to TRBD1. After removal of 2 bases from V and 3 bases from J, the junction contained 7 bases not matched to a gene. This CDR3 is 14 amino acids long. Germline assignment: CDR1 SQVTM and CDR2 ANQGSEA. The CDR3 region has the DNA TGCAGCGTTGAATCCGACAGGGAAGTCTACGAGCAGTACTTC. Protein sequence: CSVESDREVYEQYF.

J is TRBJ1-2 and V is TRBV27; TRBD1 aligns across 8 bases. The trim removed 11 bases at V and 7 bases at J, leaving 12 bases unmatched. Per the germline V gene, CDR1 is MNHEY and CDR2 is SMNVEV (reference sequence). This CDR3 comprises 13 residues. CDR3 nucleotide sequence: TGTGCCCCCAGGACAGGGAGGTTGATTGGCTACACCTTC. It encodes CAPRTGRLIGYTF.

This sequence joins TRBV9 and TRBJ2-5; D possibly matches TRBD1 or TRBD2 (6 bases each). Per germline, CDR1 SGDLS and CDR2 YYNGEE. This CDR3 comprises 16 residues. Trimming took 1 base from V and 5 from J, leaving 18 bases between them. The CDR3 loop is CASSVSEGGSGETQYF. The DNA of the CDR3 is TGTGCCAGCAGCGTATCGGAGGGGGGCTCGGGGGAGACCCAGTACTTC. Using reference TRBV9 and TRBJ2-5 for the parts outside the CDR3, the full variable domain is DSGVTQTPKHLITATGQRVTLRCSPRSGDLSVYWYQQSLDQGLQFLIQYYNGEERAKGNILERFSAQQFPDLHSELNLSSLELGDSALYFCASSVSEGGSGETQYFGPGTRLLVL.

J is TRBJ2-3 and V is TRBV5-1; TRBD2 aligns across 9 bases. Germline V lookup: CDR1 SGHRS, CDR2 YFSETQ. V trimming: 4 bases; J trimming: 3 bases; junction bases outside the gene matches: 6. The CDR3 runs 15 residues. CDR3 nucleotides: TGCGCCAGCAGCCCCGGCCTAGCGGGGACAGATACGCAGTATTTT. The encoded protein is CASSPGLAGTDTQYF.

The chain couples TRBV14 to TRBJ1-2; possibly TRBD1 for D (6 bases). The CDR3 spans 14 residues. Trimming left V 3 bases short and J 1 base short, with 9 bases between. Germline V lookup: CDR1 SGHDN, CDR2 FVKESK. The CDR3 sequence: CASSQSRGNYGYTF. CDR3 DNA: TGTGCCAGCAGCCAGAGCAGGGGTAACTATGGCTACACCTTC.

About this clone: A much more abundant neighbour one base away suggests this may be a read error. Other nucleotide sequences in the sample specify the same CDR3. The gene calls are TRBV7-6 and TRBJ1-1; tentatively, D is TRBD1 (5 bases). The CDR3 loop spans 13 amino acids. CDR1 and CDR2 from the germline V gene are SGHVS and FNYEAQ. V gave up 5 bases and J gave up 2 bases, with 9 bases separating them. The CDR3 nucleotides are TGTGCCAGCAGCGCCGACAGTAACACTGAAGCTTTCTTT. Protein sequence: CASSADSNTEAFF. The whole variable domain, filled in from reference TRBV7-6 and TRBJ1-1, reads GAGVSQSPRYKVTKRGQDVALRCDPISGHVSLYWYRQALGQGPEFLTYFNYEAQQDKSGLPNDRFSAERPEGSISTLTIQRTEQRDSAMYRCASSADSNTEAFFGQGTRLTVV.

V gene TRBV7-6 combines with J gene TRBJ2-1; TRBD2 aligns across 15 bases. The CDR3 spans 18 residues. Germline values: CDR1 SGHVS, CDR2 FNYEAQ. J gave up 0 bases and V 7 bases, and 7 bases lay outside the gene matches. The CDR3: CASKGLAGGLSSYNEQFF. CDR3 nucleotide sequence: TGTGCCAGCAAGGGACTAGCGGGGGGACTTAGCTCCTACAATGAGCAGTTCTTC.

The V call is TRBV15, the J call TRBJ2-7; TRBD1 might be the D (6 bases). The CDR3 length is 15 residues. Trimming took 0 bases from V and 1 from J, leaving 10 bases between them. From germline, CDR1 is LNHNV and CDR2 YYDKDF (reference sequence). CDR3 loop: CATSRDRDKSYEQYF. For the CDR3, the DNA is TGTGCCACCAGCAGAGATAGGGACAAGTCCTACGAGCAGTACTTC. The full variable domain, in which reference TRBV15 and TRBJ2-7 provide the parts outside the CDR3, is DAMVIQNPRYQVTQFGKPVTLSCSQTLNHNVMYWYQQKSSQAPKLLFHYYDKDFNNEADTPDNFQSRRPNTSFCFLDIRSPGLGDTAMYLCATSRDRDKSYEQYFGPGTRLTVT.

The chain joins TRBV7-2 to TRBJ1-6; D is uncertain. The germline V and J ends were trimmed by 2 bases and 6 bases, with 11 bases remaining between them. Germline V CDR1 and CDR2: SGHTA, FQGNSA. The CDR3 is 15 residues long. The CDR3 protein is CASSLSLPSNSPLHF. DNA of the CDR3: TGTGCCAGCAGCTTATCCCTACCGAGTAATTCACCCCTCCACTTT.